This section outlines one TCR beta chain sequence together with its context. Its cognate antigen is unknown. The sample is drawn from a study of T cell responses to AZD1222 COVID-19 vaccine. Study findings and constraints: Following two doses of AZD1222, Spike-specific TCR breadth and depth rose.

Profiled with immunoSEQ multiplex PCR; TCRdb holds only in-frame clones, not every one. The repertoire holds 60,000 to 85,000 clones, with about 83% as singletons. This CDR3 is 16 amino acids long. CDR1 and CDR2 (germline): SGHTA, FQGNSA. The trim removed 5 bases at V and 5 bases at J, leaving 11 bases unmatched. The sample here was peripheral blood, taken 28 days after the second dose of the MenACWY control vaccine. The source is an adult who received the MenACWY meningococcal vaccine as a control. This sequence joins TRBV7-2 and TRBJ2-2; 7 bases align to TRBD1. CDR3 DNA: TGTGCCAGCAGCCCCCGGGGCAGGGGGACGACCGGGGAGCTGTTTTTT. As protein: CASSPRGRGTTGELFF.